This T cell receptor beta chain is drawn from a study of blood T cell repertoires in COVID-19. Participants spanned ages roughly 18 to 90 years and resided in about two dozen US areas. Researchers sorted participants into cohorts using their self-reported clinical history. The method was immunoSEQ multiplex PCR; TCRdb's version includes in-frame clones alone and lacks a portion of them. The table shows around 220,000 clones, with about nine tenths occurring only once. Between the trimmed V and J ends, which lost 0 bases and 3 bases, there was a span of 14 bases. The V gene's germline CDR1 is MGHDK and CDR2 SYGVNS. This CDR3 is 16 amino acids long.

This clonotype originated in a woman aged 30 to 39 with acute COVID-19. The chain carries TRBV25-1 and TRBJ2-5; weak D call: TRBD1 (6 bases). The sequenced material came from PBMCs or T cells enriched from blood (not recorded which). The CDR3 coding sequence is TGTGCCAGCAGTGAATATGGGTCAGGGGATGAAGAGACCCAGTACTTC. Translation gives CASSEYGSGDEETQYF.